This T cell receptor (beta chain) was sequenced in a study of shared clonotypes between healthy human individuals. Study conclusions and caveats: Rarefaction revealed incomplete sorted-subset sequencing despite large depth.

Concerning this clone: Its target is unknown.

For each subset, genomic DNA was distributed in equal portions over several immunoSEQ plates. The assay was immunoSEQ multiplex PCR, and TCRdb's table has in-frame clones only and misses some. The data contain 2,500,000 or so clones, approximately 94% of them singletons. Germline values: CDR1 SGHRS, CDR2 YFSETQ. The CDR3 contains 16 residues. Trimming cost V 4 bases and J 4 bases; bases outside gene matches: 9. CD45RA-negative memory and CD45RA+ naive subsets were split from the CD4+ cells. Sequencing was carried out using naive CD4+ T cells from PBMCs. The subset was: CD45RA+ positively selected. The chain recombines TRBV5-1 with TRBJ2-1; 9 bases are shared with TRBD1. This sequence was found in a man aged 18 to 29 in good health. Some clones in this sample may be carry-over from other donors' samples. The CDR3 loop is CASSPGTGLGYNEQFF. In DNA form, the CDR3 reads TGCGCCAGCAGCCCAGGGACAGGGTTAGGGTACAATGAGCAGTTCTTC.